The T cell receptor beta chain described here comes from a study of early T cells in non-severe SARS-CoV-2 infection (dated by TCRdb to 2020 to 2023). With regard to the full study: TCR sequencing used bulk RNA from unsorted whole blood, so alpha and beta chains could not be paired.

Set within a cohort of healthcare workers in London, UK, this nested case-control study involved weekly PCR testing of nasopharyngeal swabs along with blood sampling. Healthcare workers were recruited during the week of the UK lockdown, between 23 and 31 March 2020, and followed weekly for up to roughly 15 weeks. A note on this clonotype: Its antigen has not been determined. No base quality values were provided; no much bigger clone lies one nucleotide off.

The library was prepared using 5' RACE. Instrument used: NextSeq 500. The TCR library protocol attached unique molecular identifiers to individual cDNA molecules to correct for sequencing error and PCR bias. Both TCR alpha and beta chains were sequenced, and tight co-correlation was observed between alpha and beta sequence abundances in each sample. The original methods were these. V gene, J gene and CDR3 annotation of TCR sequences was performed with Decombinator V4. Expanded TCRs were defined as changing significantly between any two time points under a Poisson model with p below 0.0001. TCR abundances were normalised to the total number of TCRs sequenced per sample and were expressed as counts per million. VDJdb, accessed 1 November 2021, was searched for CMV, EBV and SARS-CoV-2 annotated TCRs, excluding TCRs annotated for multiple antigens. TCRdb trimmed public reads at Q25 via fastp, called clones via MiXCR and kept in-frame beta chains. Rows merge per CDR3 protein into single entries with the most common DNA and genes. The V and J calls reflect TCRdb's pipeline rather than the authors' work. For this sample the table gives about 48,000 distinct CDR3 sequences, of which about 6% were detected only once. The leading ten clones occupy roughly 6.9% of the sample.

The full study reports these points: VDJdb matching was skewed toward anti-spike CD8 responses, so virus-specific expansions were likely underestimated and private and CD4 specificities were missed.

Source: whole blood, taken at baseline. This TCR derives from an adult who was a healthcare worker with PCR-confirmed SARS-CoV-2 infection or an uninfected control (not recorded which).

At the DNA level, the sequence is TGTGCCAGCAGCCAAGATCAGACTTTTTTCTATGGCTACACCTTC. This codes for CASSQDQTFFYGYTF. The V gene is TRBV3-1 and the J gene is TRBJ1-2, with the D segment identity uncertain. From the cysteine up to the phenylalanine, the CDR3 has a length of 15 residues. The kept DNA is CDR3 alone, 45 bases in frame from the first base. V drops 0 bases and J drops 4 bases, leaving 12 bases in between. The germline V gene (reference sequence) supplies CDR1 LGHDT and CDR2 YNNKEL.